This T cell receptor (beta chain) was captured by sequencing in a study of lymphopenia after photon versus proton radiotherapy. Measured with immunoSEQ multiplex PCR; TCRdb has only the in-frame clones, and not every one. Here the sample spans about 25,000 clones, around 90% being singletons. The germline CDR1 and CDR2 sequences are SGHKS and YYEKEE (reference sequence). The germline V and J ends were trimmed by 4 bases and 0 bases, with 17 bases remaining between them. This CDR3 comprises 17 residues. The sequenced sample was peripheral blood, obtained from a patient treated with photon-based radiotherapy. The J gene is TRBJ1-3, the V gene TRBV5-5; perhaps TRBD1 as D (6 bases). This receptor was taken from a man aged 50 to 60 with gastric cancer. CDR3 nucleotide sequence: TGTGCCAGCAGCCTTACAGGGATCGGGCTCTCTGGAAACACCATATATTTT. Amino acid sequence: CASSLTGIGLSGNTIYF.